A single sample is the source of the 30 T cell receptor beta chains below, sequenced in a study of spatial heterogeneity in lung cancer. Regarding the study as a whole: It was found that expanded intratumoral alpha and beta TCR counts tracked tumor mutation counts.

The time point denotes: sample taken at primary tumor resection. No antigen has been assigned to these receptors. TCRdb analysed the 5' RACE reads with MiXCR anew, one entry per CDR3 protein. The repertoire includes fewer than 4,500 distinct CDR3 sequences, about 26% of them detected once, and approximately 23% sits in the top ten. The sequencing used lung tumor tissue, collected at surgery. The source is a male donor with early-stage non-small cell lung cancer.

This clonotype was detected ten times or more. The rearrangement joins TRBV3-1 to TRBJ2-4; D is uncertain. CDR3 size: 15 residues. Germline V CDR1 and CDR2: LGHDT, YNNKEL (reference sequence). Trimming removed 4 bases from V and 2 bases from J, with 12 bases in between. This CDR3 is CASSPSLVSKNIQYF. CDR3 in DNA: TGTGCCAGCAGCCCCTCTTTGGTATCCAAAAACATTCAGTACTTC.

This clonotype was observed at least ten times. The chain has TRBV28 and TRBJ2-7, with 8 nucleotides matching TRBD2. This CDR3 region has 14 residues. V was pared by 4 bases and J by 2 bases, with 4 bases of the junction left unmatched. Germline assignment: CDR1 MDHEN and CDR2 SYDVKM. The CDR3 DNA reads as TGTGCCAGCAGTTGGACTAGCCAAACCTACGAGCAGTACTTC. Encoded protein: CASSWTSQTYEQYF.

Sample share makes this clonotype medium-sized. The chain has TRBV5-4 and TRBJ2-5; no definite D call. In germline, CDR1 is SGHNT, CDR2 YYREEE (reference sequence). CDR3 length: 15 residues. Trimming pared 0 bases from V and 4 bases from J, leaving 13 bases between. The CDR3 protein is CASSLVNEAVETQYF. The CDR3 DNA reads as TGTGCCAGCAGCTTGGTAAATGAGGCGGTAGAGACCCAGTACTTC.

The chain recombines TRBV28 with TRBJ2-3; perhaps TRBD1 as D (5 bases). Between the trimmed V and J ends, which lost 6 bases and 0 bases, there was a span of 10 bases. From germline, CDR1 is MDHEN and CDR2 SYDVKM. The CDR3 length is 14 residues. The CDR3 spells CASSPTASTDTQYF. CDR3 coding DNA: TGTGCCAGCAGCCCGACAGCCAGCACAGATACGCAGTATTTT.

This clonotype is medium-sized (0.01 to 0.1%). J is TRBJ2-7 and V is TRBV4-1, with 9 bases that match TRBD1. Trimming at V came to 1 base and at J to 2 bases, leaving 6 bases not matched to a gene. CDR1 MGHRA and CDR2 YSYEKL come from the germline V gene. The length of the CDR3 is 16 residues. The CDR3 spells CASSQAPGQGTYEQYF. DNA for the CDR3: TGCGCCAGCAGCCAAGCTCCGGGACAGGGAACCTACGAGCAGTACTTC.

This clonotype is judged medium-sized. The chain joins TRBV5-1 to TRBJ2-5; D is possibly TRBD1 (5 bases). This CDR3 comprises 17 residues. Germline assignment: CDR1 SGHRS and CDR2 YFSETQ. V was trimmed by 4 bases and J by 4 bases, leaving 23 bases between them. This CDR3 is CASSQGFGALSGETQYF. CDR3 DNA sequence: TGCGCCAGCAGCCAGGGTTTTGGGGCCTTATCAGGAGAGACCCAGTACTTC.

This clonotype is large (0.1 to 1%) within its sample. In DNA form, the CDR3 reads TGTGCCAGCAGCGTAGAGCCGGCTAGCACAGATACGCAGTATTTT. This gives the protein CASSVEPASTDTQYF. The chain employs TRBV9 and TRBJ2-3; D gene ambiguous. V was cut by 0 bases and J by 0 bases, with 8 bases left in between. This CDR3 region has 15 residues. Germline assignment: CDR1 SGDLS and CDR2 YYNGEE.

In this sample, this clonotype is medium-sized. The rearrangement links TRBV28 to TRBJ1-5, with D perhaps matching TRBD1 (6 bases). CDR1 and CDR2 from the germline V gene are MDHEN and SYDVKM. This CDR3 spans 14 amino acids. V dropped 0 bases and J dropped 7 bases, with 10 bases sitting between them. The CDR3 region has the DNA TGTGCCAGCAGTTTATGGCAGGGGAACCAGCCCCAGCATTTT. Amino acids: CASSLWQGNQPQHF.

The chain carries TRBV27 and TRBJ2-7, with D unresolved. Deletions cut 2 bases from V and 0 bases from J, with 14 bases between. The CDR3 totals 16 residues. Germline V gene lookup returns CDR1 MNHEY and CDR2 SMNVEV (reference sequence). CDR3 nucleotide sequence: TGTGCCAGCAGTTTAGTTACAGCCCTGATCTCCTACGAGCAGTACTTC. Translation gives CASSLVTALISYEQYF.

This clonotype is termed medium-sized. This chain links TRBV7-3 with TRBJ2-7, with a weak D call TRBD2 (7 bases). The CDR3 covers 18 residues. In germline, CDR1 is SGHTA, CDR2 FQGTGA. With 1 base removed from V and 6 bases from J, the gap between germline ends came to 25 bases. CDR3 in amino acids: CASSLNPTGGASGSEQYF. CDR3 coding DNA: TGTGCCAGCAGCTTAAACCCGACTGGGGGGGCTAGCGGAAGCGAGCAGTACTTC.

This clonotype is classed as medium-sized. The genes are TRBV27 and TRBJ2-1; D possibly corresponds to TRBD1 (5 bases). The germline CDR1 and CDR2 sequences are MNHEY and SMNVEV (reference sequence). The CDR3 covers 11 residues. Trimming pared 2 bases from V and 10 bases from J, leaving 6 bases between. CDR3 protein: CASSLGAEQFF. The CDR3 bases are TGTGCCAGCAGTTTAGGGGCCGAGCAGTTCTTC.

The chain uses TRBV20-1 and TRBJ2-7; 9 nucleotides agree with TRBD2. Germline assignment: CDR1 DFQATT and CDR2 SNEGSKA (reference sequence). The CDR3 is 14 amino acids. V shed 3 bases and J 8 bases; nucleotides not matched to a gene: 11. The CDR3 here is CSASPAGGPEKQYF. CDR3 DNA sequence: TGCAGTGCTAGTCCCGCGGGAGGGCCGGAGAAGCAGTACTTC.

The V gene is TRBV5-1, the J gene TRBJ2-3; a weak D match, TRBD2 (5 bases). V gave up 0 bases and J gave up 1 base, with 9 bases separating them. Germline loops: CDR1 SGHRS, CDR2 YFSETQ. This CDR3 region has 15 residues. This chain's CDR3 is CASSLALAGTDTQYF. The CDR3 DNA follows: TGCGCCAGCAGCTTGGCTCTAGCAGGCACAGATACGCAGTATTTT.

The CDR3 DNA sequence: TGCGCCAGCAGTCGCGGACAGGGGAACACCGGGGAGCTGTTTTTT. Translated, it gives CASSRGQGNTGELFF. The V and J genes are TRBV5-1 and TRBJ2-2, with 8 bases aligning to TRBD1. The V gene end was trimmed by 5 bases and the J gene end by 1 base; junction bases not matched to a gene: 4. This CDR3 is built from 15 residues. CDR1 SGHRS and CDR2 YFSETQ come from the germline V gene.

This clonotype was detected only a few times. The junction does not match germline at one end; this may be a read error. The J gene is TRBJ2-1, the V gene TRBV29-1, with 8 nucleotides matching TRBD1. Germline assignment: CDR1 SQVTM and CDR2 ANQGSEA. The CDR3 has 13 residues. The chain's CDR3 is CSVEGDRSDEQFF. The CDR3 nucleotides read TGCAGCGTCGAAGGGGACAGGAGTGATGAGCAGTTCTTC.

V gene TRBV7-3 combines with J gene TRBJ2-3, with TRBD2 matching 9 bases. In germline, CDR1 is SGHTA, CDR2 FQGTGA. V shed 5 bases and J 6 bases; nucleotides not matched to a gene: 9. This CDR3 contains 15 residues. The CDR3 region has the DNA TGTGCCAGCAGCCCAGGTAGCGGGAGTTTTGATACGCAGTATTTT. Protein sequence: CASSPGSGSFDTQYF.

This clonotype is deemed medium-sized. CDR3 bases: TGTGCCAGCAGTTACCTCGGCGGTTACCAAGAGACCCAGTACTTC. It translates to CASSYLGGYQETQYF. This chain connects TRBV6-6 to TRBJ2-5; D remains ambiguous. This CDR3 is built from 15 residues. Germline V gene lookup returns CDR1 MNHNY and CDR2 SVGAGI (reference sequence). V was trimmed by 2 bases and J by 0 bases, leaving 10 bases between them.

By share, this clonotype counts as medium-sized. CDR3 coding DNA: TGTGCCAGCAGTCATCAGGTGACTAATCAGCCCCAGCATTTT. Protein sequence: CASSHQVTNQPQHF. This chain uses TRBV27 with TRBJ1-5; no firm D call. CDR1 is MNHEY and CDR2 is SMNVEV in the germline V gene (reference sequence). V shed 5 bases and J shed 4 bases, with 12 bases lying between them. This CDR3 spans 14 amino acids.

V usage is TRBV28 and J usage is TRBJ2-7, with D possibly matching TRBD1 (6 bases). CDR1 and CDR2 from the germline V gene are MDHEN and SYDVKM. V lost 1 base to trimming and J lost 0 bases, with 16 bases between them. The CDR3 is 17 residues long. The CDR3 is CASSLSRGTGSSYEQYF. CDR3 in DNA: TGTGCCAGCAGTTTATCCCGAGGAACAGGGAGCTCCTACGAGCAGTACTTC.

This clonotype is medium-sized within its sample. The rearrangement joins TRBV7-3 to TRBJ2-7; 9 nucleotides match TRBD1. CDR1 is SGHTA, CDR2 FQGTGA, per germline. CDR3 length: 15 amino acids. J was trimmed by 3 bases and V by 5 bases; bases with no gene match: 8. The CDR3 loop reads CASSLKGTGNYEQYF. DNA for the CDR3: TGTGCCAGCAGCCTAAAAGGGACAGGGAACTACGAGCAGTACTTC.

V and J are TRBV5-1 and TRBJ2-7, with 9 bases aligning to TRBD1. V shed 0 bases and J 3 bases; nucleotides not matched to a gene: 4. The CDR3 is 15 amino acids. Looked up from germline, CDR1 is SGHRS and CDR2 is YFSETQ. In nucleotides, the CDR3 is TGCGCCAGCAGCTTGGTACCGGGACAGGGCTACGAGCAGTACTTC. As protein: CASSLVPGQGYEQYF.

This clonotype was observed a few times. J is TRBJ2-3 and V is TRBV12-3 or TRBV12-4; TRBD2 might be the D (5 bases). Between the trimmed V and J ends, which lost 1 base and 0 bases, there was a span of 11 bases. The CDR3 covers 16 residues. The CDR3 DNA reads TGTGCCAGCAGTTTAGGAGCGGCAAGGAGCACAGATACGCAGTATTTT. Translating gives CASSLGAARSTDTQYF.

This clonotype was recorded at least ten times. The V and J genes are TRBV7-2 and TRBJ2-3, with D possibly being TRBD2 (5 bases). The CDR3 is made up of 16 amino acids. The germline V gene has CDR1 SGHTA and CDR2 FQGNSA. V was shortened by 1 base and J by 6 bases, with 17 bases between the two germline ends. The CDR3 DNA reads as TGTGCCAGCAGCTTAGAGAGCGGAGGACCCCGGGATACGCAGTATTTT. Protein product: CASSLESGGPRDTQYF.

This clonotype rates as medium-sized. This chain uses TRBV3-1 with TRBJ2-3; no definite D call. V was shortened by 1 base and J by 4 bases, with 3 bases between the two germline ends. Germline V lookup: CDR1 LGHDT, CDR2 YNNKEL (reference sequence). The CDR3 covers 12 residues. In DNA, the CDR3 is TGTGCCAGCAGCCAAGTCTCAGATACGCAGTATTTT. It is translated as CASSQVSDTQYF.

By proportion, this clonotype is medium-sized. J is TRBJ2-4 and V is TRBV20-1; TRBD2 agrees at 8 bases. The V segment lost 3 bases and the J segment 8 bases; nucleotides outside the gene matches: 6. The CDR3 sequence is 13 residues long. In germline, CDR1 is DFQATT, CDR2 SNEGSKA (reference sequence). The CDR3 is CSASSGNGDIQYF. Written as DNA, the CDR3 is TGCAGTGCTAGTAGCGGGAATGGGGACATTCAGTACTTC.

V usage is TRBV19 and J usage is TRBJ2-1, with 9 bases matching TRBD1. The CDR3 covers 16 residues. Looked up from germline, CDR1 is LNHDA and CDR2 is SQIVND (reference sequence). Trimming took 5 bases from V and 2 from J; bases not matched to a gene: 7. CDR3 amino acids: CASSSSGTGPYNEQFF. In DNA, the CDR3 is TGTGCCAGTAGTTCCTCCGGGACAGGGCCCTACAATGAGCAGTTCTTC.

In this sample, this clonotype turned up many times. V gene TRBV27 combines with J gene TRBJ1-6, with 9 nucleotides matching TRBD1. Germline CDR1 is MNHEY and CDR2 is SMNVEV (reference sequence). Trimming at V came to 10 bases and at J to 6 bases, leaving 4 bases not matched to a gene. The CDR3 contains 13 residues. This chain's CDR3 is CATRDRVNSPLHF. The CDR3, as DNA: TGTGCCACCCGGGACAGGGTTAATTCACCCCTCCACTTT.

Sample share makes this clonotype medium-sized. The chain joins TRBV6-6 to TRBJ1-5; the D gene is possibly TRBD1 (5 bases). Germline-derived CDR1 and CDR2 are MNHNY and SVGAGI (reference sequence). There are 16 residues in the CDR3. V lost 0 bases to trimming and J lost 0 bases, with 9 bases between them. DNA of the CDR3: TGTGCCAGCAGTTACTCGAGGGGTCTTAGCAATCAGCCCCAGCATTTT. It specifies CASSYSRGLSNQPQHF.

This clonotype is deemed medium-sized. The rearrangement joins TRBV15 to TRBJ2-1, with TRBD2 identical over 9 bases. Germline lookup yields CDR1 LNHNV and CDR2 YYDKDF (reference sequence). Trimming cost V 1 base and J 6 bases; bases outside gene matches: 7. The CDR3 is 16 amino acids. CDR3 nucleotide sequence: TGTGCCACCAGCAGAGCAGCGGGAGGAGACGTCAATGAGCAGTTCTTC. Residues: CATSRAAGGDVNEQFF.

Here the CDR3 DNA reads TGTGCCAGCAGTCAACTAGCGGGGGGGCCGGGTGAGCAGTTCTTC. This gives the protein CASSQLAGGPGEQFF. V gene TRBV6-6 combines with J gene TRBJ2-1; TRBD2 matches at 13 bases. The CDR3 is 15 residues long. In germline, CDR1 is MNHNY, CDR2 SVGAGI (reference sequence). Trimming removed 5 bases from V and 9 bases from J; junction bases left unmatched: 7.